Included here is one TCR beta chain sequence, with context. Its antigen has not been determined. Base-call qualities are not available, and no considerably larger clone is one nucleotide away. The data stem from a study of cytotoxic CD8 clonotypes in ibrutinib-treated CLL (TCRdb year 2021). A note on the overall study: The cohort included roughly 15 treatment-naive and fewer than 12 relapsed/refractory patients; some 18 were IGHV unmutated. Responses were partial in around 25 patients and complete in 2; after median about 63 months follow-up, around 14 stayed in remission and approximately twelve progressed. Samples at response were collected after a median of about 12 months of treatment, with a range of 6 to 36 months. Samples averaged about 260,000 productive templates and 94,082 productive rearrangements. Longitudinal samples were obtainable from about 30% of the roughly 90 participants in the trial. Cryopreserved peripheral blood mononuclear cells were collected at three points: before therapy, at response, and at either sustained remission or disease progression. Patients were still on ibrutinib when every remission and progressive disease sample was collected. The paper as a whole reports these results and caveats: Baseline clonality exceeded that of age-matched healthy donors and correlated strongly with circulating CD8+ T-cell counts. Sustained-remission and progressing patients did not have matched sampling times, and lymph node repertoires were not examined. Public clonotypes were rare and either shrank or stayed stable during treatment, and the rise in clonality at ibrutinib response reflected expansion of private clonotypes. Clonality rose at ibrutinib response, remained stable during sustained remission, and dropped back toward baseline at progression.

Sample time point, as interpreted from the label and publication: more than 10 months on ibrutinib. For TCR beta library preparation, roughly 1.8 micrograms of genomic DNA was extracted from cryopreserved PBMCs. Longitudinal blood samples from CLL patients on ibrutinib monotherapy were analyzed using high-throughput TCR beta sequencing. Patients were enrolled in a phase 2 open-label single-center ibrutinib monotherapy trial. A MiSeq instrument was used for deep resolution sequencing, which targeted depths ranging from 1 in 1 million up to 1 in 200,000 T cells, with coverage averaging 10x for each clonotype. The immunoSEQ hsTCRB Kit was used to generate TCR beta libraries. In the source study's methods: Data were analyzed with ImmunoSEQ Data Assistant and ImmunoSEQ Analyzer, with V, D and J genes assigned per IMGT definitions. Clonality was computed as one minus normalized Shannon entropy of productive rearrangement frequencies, ranging from 0 to 1. Public clonotype analysis was restricted to overrepresented clonotypes comprising at least 0.05% of each patient's repertoire. About a dozen age-matched healthy donor repertoires from immuneACCESS served as clonality controls. TCRdb carries this immuneACCESS record with in-frame sequences only. Its versions omit some clonotypes, under half of them owing to an unresolved V gene in the studies checked, with the rest unexplained. The DNA was the basis for D and trimming; V, J and clone size are from that table. The sample data list 65,000 to 85,000 clones, and just over 90% of these were observed just once. The ten largest clones capture 3.1% of the sample.

The germline V gene supplies CDR1 MDHEN and CDR2 SYDVKM. Including cysteine and phenylalanine, the CDR3 has 15 amino acids. The sequence is cut down to CDR3 DNA, 45 bases in frame from base 1. Germline trimming amounts to 6 bases on V and 2 bases on J, with 3 as the count of junction bases outside the gene matches. The sample in question was PBMCs, obtained after 12 months of ibrutinib treatment. The receptor comes from a human donor with chronic lymphocytic leukemia. The chain is assembled from TRBV28 and TRBJ2-6, with 8 bases in between that match TRBD1. The nucleotide sequence is TGTGCCAGCAGCCAGACAGGGGCTGGGGCCAACGTCCTGACTTTC. It translates to CASSQTGAGANVLTF.